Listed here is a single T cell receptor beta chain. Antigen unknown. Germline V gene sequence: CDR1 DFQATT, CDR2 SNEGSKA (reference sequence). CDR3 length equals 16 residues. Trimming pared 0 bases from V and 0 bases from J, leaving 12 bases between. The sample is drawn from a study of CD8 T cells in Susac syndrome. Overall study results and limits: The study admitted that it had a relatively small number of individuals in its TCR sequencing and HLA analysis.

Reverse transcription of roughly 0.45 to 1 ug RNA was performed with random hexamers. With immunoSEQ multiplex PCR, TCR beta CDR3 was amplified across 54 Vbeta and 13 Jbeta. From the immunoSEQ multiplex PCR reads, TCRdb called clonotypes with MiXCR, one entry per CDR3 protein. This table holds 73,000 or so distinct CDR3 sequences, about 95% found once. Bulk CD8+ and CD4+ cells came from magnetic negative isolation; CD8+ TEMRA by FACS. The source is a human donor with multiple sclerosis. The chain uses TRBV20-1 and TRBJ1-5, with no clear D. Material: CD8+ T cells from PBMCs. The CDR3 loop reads CSARDFKGVSNQPQHF. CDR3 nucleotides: TGCAGTGCTAGAGATTTTAAGGGCGTTAGCAATCAGCCCCAGCATTTT.